This TCR beta chain was captured in a study of CD8+ T cells in alopecia areata. Study results and limitations: A single nonresponder leaves the baseline CD8+ expansion link to response uncertain. Administration of tofacitinib significantly diminished scalp clonality and expanded CD8+ clones within the top 100.

This clone was detected a few times. Its specificity is not known. The treatment denotes: oral pan-JAK inhibitor, 5-10 mg twice daily. This CDR3 region has 14 residues. Germline trimming cut 2 bases from V and 11 bases from J; bases unmatched to any gene: 14. Germline lookup yields CDR1 GTSNPN and CDR2 SVGIG (reference sequence). cDNA serving as the sequencing template came from extracted, reverse transcribed RNA. Generated by immunoSEQ multiplex PCR, the TCRdb table keeps only in-frame clones and is missing some. The table shows about 74,000 clones, with roughly 28% occurring only once. The source material was CD8+ T cells sorted from blood, sampled at week 4, from a patient treated with tofacitinib. The rearrangement links TRBV30 to TRBJ1-2; TRBD1 matches 7 bases. The TCR originated in a human donor with alopecia areata. DNA of the CDR3: TGTGCCTGGAGTAACGGCCAGGGGGTGCTTGGGTACACCTTC. The encoded protein is CAWSNGQGVLGYTF.